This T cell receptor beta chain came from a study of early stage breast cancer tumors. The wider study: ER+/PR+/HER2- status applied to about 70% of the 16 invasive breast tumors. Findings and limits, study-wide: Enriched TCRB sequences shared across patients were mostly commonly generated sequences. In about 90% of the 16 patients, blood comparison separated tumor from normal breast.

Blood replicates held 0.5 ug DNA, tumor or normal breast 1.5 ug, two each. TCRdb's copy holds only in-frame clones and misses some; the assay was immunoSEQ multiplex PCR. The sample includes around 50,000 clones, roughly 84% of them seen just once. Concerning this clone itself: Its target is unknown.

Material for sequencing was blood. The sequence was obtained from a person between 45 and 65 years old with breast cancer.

CDR3 protein: CASSPGWGSETQYF. The DNA of the CDR3 is TGTGCCAGCAGCCCCGGATGGGGGTCAGAGACCCAGTACTTC. J is TRBJ2-5 and V is TRBV9; either TRBD1 or TRBD2 may supply D (5 bases each). The CDR3 totals 14 residues. V lost 4 bases to trimming and J lost 4 bases, with 14 bases between them. Germline CDR1 and CDR2: SGDLS and YYNGEE.